This T cell receptor (beta chain) was sequenced for a study of graft-versus-host responses after intestinal transplantation. Study overall: Recipients got multivisceral, liver-intestinal, or isolated intestinal transplants.

In this sample, this clone is medium-sized. There are 15 residues in the CDR3. Trimming pared 11 bases from V and 3 bases from J, leaving 23 bases between. Germline lookup yields CDR1 MDHEN and CDR2 SYDVKM. The researchers put roughly 200,000 CFSE-labeled responder cells into plates with roughly 200,000 irradiated, violet-dye-labeled stimulator cells. Sequenced by immunoSEQ multiplex PCR; TCRdb stores in-frame clones only, minus some. The sample consists of 8,000 to 9,000 clones, about 31% of them appearing once. The origin of this receptor is a human patient who received an intestinal transplant. The sample consisted of alloreactive CD4+ T cells from a mixed lymphocyte reaction culture, taken before intestinal transplant. Subset indicated: CFSE-low proliferating T cells sorted from approximately six-day pre-transplant mixed lymphocyte reaction (GvH or HvG direction). This sequence joins TRBV28 and TRBJ2-7; D possibly corresponds to TRBD2 (7 bases). The CDR3 nucleotides read TGTGCCTCGGCCGGGGGAGGGGGAGCCAACTACGAGCAGTACTTC. Protein sequence: CASAGGGGANYEQYF. The variable domain in full, with the rest retrieved from reference TRBV28 and TRBJ2-7, is DVKVTQSSRYLVKRTGEKVFLECVQDMDHENMFWYRQDPGLGLRLIYFSYDVKMKEKGDIPEGYSVSREKKERFSLILESASTNQTSMYLCASAGGGGANYEQYFGPGTRLTVT.